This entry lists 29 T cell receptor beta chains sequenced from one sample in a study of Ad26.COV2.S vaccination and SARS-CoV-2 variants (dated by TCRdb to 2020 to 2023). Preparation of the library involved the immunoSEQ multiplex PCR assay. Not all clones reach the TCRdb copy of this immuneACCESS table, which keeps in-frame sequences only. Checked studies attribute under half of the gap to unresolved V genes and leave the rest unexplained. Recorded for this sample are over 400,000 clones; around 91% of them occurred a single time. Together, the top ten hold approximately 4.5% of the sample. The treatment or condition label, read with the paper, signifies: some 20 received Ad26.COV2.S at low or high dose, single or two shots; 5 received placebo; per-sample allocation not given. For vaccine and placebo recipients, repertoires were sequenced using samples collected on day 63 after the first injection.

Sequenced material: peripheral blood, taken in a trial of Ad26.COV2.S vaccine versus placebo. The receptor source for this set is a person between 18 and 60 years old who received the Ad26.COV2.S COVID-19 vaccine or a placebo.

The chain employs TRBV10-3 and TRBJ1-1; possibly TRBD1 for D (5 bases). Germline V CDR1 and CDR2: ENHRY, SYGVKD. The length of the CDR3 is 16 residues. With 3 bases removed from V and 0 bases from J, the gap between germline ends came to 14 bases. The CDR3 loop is CAISEEGPRVNTEAFF. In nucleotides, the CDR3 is TGTGCCATCAGTGAAGAGGGGCCCCGGGTGAACACTGAAGCTTTCTTT.

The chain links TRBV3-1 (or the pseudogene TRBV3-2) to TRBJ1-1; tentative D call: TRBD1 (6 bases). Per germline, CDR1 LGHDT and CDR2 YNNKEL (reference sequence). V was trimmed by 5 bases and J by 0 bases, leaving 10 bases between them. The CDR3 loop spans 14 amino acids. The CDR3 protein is CASSWTDMNTEAFF. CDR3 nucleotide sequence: TGTGCCAGCAGCTGGACAGACATGAACACTGAAGCTTTCTTT.

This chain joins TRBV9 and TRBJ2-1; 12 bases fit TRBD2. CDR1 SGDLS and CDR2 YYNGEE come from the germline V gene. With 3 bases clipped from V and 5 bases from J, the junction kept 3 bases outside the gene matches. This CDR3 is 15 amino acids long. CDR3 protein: CASSAGLAGNNEQFF. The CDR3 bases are TGTGCCAGCAGCGCCGGACTAGCGGGAAACAATGAGCAGTTCTTC.

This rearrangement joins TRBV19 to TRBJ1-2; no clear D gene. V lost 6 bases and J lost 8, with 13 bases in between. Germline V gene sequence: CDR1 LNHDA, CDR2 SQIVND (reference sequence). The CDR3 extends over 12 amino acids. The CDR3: CASRGRPWGYTF. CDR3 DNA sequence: TGTGCCAGTAGGGGCAGGCCGTGGGGCTACACCTTC.

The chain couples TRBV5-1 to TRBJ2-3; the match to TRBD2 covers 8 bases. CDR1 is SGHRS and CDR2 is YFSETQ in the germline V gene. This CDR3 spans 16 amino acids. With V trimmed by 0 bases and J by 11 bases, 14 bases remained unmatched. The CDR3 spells CASSLASGTSGHWQYF. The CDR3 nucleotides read TGCGCCAGCAGCTTGGCCTCGGGGACTAGTGGCCATTGGCAGTATTTT.

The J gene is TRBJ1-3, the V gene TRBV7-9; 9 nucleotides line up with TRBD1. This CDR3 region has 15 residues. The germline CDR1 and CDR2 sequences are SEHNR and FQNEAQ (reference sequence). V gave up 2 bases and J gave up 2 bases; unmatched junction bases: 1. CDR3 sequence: CASSLRTGAGNTIYF. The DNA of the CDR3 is TGTGCCAGCAGCTTAAGGACAGGGGCTGGAAACACCATATATTTT.

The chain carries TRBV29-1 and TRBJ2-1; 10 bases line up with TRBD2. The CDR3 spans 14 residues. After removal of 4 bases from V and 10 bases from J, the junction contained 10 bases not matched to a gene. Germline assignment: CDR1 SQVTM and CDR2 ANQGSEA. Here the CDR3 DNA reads TGCAGCGTTGGGCTAGCGGGAGATCGCGGAGAGCAGTTCTTC. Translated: CSVGLAGDRGEQFF.

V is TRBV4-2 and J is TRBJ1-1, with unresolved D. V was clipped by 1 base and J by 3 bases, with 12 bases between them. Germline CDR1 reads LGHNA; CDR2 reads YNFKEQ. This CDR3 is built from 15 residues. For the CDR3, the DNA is TGTGCCAGCAGCCAAGTGGGTAGTAGGGACACTGAAGCTTTCTTT. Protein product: CASSQVGSRDTEAFF.

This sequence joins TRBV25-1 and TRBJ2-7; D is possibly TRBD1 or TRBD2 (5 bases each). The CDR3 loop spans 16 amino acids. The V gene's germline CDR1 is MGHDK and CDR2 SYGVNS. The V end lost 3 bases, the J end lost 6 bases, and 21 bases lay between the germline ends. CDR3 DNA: TGTGCCAGCAGTGATCCCCCGGCAGGGACCGTGATCGAGCAGTACTTC. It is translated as CASSDPPAGTVIEQYF.

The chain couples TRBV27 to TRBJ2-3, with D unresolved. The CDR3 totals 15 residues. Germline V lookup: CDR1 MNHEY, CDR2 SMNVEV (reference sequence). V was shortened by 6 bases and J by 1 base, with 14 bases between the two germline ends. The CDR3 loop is CASSDRRDGTDTQYF. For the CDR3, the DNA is TGTGCCAGCAGCGATCGCCGCGACGGCACAGATACGCAGTATTTT.

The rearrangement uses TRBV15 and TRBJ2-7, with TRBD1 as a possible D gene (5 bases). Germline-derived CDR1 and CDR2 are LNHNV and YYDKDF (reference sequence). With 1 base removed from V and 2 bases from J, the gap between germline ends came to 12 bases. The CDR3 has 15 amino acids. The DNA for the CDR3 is TGTGCCACCAGCAGAGCCCCAAAGGGGACCTACGAGCAGTACTTC. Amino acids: CATSRAPKGTYEQYF.

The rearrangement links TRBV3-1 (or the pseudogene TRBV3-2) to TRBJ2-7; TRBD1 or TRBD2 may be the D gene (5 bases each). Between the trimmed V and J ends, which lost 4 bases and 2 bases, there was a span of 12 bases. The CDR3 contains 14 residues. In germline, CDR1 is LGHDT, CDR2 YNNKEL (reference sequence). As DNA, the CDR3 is TGTGCCAGCAGCCCTCCGGGACGCGCCTACGAGCAGTACTTC. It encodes CASSPPGRAYEQYF.

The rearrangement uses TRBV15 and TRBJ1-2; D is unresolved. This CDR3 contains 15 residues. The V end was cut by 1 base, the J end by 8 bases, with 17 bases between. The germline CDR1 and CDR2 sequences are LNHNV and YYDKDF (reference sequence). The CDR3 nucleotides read TGTGCCACCAGCAGAGGGGTGGAGGGAGTGGAGGGCTACACCTTC. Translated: CATSRGVEGVEGYTF.

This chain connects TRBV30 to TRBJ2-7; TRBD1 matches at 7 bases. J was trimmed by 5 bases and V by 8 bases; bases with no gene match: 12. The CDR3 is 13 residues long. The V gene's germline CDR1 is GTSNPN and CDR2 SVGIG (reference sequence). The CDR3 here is CAQGDGVGNEQYF. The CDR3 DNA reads TGTGCCCAGGGGGATGGGGTAGGCAACGAGCAGTACTTC. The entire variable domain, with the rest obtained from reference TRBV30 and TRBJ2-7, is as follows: SQTIHQWPATLVQPVGSPLSLECTVEGTSNPNLYWYRQAAGRGLQLLFYSVGIGQISSEVPQNLSASRPQDRQFILSSKKLLLSDSGFYLCAQGDGVGNEQYFGPGTRLTVT.

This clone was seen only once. CDR3 sequence reads: CASSQDRDSNYGYTF. The DNA of the CDR3 is TGTGCCAGCAGCCAAGATAGGGACAGCAACTATGGCTACACCTTC. The chain employs TRBV14 and TRBJ1-2; 7 bases match TRBD1. V shed 0 bases, J shed 2 bases, and the junction held 3 bases outside the gene matches. This CDR3 has 15 residues. Germline V gene lookup returns CDR1 SGHDN and CDR2 FVKESK.

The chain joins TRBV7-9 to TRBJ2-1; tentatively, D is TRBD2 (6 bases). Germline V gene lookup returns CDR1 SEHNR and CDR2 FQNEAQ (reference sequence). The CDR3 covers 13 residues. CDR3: CVELRSGYNEQFF. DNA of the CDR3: TGTGTCGAACTCCGAAGCGGGTACAATGAGCAGTTCTTC.

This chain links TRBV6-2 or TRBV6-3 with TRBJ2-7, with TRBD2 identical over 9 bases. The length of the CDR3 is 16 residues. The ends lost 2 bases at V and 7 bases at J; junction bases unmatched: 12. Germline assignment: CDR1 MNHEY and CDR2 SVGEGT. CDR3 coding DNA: TGTGCCAGCAGTTACCCAGCGGGAGGTGGGCCAGTGGAGCAGTACTTC. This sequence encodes CASSYPAGGGPVEQYF.

The CDR3 loop is CASSLAGAEGETQYF. CDR3 DNA sequence: TGCGCCAGCAGCTTGGCTGGGGCGGAGGGAGAGACCCAGTACTTC. The chain uses TRBV5-1 and TRBJ2-5; tentative D call: TRBD2 (6 bases). Germline V lookup: CDR1 SGHRS, CDR2 YFSETQ. The CDR3 covers 15 residues. V lost 0 bases, J lost 4 bases, and 13 bases lay in between.

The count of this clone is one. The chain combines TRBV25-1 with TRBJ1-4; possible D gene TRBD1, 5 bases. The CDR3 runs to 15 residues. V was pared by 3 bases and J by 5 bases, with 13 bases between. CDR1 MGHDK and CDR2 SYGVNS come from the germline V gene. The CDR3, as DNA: TGTGCCAGCAGTGACCCGGGACTAAGAAATGAAAAACTGTTTTTT. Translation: CASSDPGLRNEKLFF.

The CDR3 region is CASSTRDPNSPLHF. In DNA form, the CDR3 reads TGTGCCAGCAGCACCCGGGACCCGAATTCACCCCTCCACTTT. The gene calls are TRBV7-6 and TRBJ1-6; maybe TRBD1 (5 bases). This CDR3 contains 14 residues. CDR1 is SGHVS, CDR2 FNYEAQ, per germline. V shed 5 bases and J shed 7 bases, with 12 bases lying between them.

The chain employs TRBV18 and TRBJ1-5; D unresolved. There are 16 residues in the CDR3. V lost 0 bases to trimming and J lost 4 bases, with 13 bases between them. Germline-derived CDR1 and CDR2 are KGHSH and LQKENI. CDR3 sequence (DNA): TGTGCCAGCTCACCACCTAGCGGGCAAGGTAATCAGCCCCAGCATTTT. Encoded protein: CASSPPSGQGNQPQHF.

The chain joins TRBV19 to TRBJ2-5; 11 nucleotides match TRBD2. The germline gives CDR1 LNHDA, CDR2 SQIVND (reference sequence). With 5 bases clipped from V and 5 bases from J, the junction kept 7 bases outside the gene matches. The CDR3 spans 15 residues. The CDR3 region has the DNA TGTGCCAGTAGTCTAGCGGGAGGATCAGGGGAGACCCAGTACTTC. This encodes CASSLAGGSGETQYF.

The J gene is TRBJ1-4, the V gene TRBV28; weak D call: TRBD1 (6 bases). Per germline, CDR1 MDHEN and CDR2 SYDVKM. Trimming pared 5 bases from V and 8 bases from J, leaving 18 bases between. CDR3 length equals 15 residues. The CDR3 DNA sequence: TGTGCCAGCAGTCCGGGGGGCCCGTCTGCGGAAAAACTGTTTTTT. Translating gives CASSPGGPSAEKLFF.

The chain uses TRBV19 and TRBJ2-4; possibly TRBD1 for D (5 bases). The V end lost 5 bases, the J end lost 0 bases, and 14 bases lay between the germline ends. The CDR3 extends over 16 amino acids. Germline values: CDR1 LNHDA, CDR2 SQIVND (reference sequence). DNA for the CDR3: TGTGCCAGTAGTTCGAGCCAGGGCATAGCCAAAAACATTCAGTACTTC. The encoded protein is CASSSSQGIAKNIQYF.

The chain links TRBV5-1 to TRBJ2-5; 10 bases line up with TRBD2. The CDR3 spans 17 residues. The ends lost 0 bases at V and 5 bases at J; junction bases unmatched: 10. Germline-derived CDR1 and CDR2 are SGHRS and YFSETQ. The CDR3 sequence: CASSLATLAGVSETQYF. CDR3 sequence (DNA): TGCGCCAGCAGCTTGGCCACCCTAGCGGGAGTCTCGGAGACCCAGTACTTC.

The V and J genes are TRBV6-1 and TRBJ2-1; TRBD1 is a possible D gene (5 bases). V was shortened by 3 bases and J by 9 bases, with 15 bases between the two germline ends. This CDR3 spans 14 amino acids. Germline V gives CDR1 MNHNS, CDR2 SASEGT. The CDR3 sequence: CASSDRERVGEQFF. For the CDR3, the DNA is TGTGCCAGCAGTGACAGGGAAAGGGTTGGTGAGCAGTTCTTC.

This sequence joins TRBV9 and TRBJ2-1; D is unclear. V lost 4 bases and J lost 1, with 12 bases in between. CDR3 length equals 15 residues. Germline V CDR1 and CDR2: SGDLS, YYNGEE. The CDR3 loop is CASSRGPGSYNEQFF. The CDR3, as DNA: TGTGCCAGCAGCCGTGGGCCTGGGTCCTACAATGAGCAGTTCTTC.

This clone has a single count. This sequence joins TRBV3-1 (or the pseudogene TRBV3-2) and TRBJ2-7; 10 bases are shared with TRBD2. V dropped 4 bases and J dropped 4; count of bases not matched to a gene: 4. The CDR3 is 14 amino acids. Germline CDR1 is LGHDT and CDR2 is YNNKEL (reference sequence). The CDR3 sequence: CASSPTSGHYEQYF. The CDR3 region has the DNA TGTGCCAGCAGCCCGACTAGCGGGCATTACGAGCAGTACTTC.

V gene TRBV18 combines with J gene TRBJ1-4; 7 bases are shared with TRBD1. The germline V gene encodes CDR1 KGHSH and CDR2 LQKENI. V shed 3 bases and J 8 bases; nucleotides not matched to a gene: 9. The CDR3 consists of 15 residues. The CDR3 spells CASSPPGGPEEKLFF. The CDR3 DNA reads TGTGCCAGCTCACCTCCAGGGGGTCCGGAAGAAAAACTGTTTTTT. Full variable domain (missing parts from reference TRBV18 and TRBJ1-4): NAGVMQNPRHLVRRRGQEARLRCSPMKGHSHVYWYRQLPEEGLKFMVYLQKENIIDESGMPKERFSAEFPKEGPSILRIQQVVRGDSAAYFCASSPPGGPEEKLFFGSGTQLSVL.